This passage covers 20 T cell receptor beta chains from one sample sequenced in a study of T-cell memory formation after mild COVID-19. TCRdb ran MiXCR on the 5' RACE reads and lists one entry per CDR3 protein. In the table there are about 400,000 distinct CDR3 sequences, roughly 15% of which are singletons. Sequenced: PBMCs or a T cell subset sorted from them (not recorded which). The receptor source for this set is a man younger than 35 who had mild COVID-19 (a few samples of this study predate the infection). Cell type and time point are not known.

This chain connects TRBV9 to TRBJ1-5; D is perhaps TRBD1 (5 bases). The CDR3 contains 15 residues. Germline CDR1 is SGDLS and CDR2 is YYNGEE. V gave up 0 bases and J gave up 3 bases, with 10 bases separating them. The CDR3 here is CASSVEPGDNQPQHF. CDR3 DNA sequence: TGTGCCAGCAGCGTAGAACCGGGGGACAATCAGCCCCAGCATTTT.

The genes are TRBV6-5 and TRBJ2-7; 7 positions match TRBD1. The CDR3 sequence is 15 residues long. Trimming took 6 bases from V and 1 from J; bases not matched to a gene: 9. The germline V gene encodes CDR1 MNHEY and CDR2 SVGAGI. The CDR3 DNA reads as TGTGCCAGCAGAAGACAGGGTCGCTGGTCCTACGAGCAGTACTTC. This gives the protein CASRRQGRWSYEQYF.

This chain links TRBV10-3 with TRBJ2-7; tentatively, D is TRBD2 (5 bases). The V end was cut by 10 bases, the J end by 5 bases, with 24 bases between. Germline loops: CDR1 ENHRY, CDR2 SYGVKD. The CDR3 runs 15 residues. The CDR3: CATRGGSGSAHEQYF. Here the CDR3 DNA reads TGTGCCACCCGGGGTGGGTCAGGATCGGCCCACGAGCAGTACTTC.

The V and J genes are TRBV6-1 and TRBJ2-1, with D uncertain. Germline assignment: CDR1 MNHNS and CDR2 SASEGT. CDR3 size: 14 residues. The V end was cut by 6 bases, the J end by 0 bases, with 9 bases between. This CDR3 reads CASRPSVSYNEQFF. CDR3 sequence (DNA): TGTGCCAGCAGGCCGTCGGTCTCCTACAATGAGCAGTTCTTC.

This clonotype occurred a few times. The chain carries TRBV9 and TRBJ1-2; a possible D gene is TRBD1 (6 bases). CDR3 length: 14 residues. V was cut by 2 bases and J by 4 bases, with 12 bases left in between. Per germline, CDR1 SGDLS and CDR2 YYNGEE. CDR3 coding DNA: TGTGCCAGCAGCGTCTCTGGGGGCCCCTATGGCTACACCTTC. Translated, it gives CASSVSGGPYGYTF.

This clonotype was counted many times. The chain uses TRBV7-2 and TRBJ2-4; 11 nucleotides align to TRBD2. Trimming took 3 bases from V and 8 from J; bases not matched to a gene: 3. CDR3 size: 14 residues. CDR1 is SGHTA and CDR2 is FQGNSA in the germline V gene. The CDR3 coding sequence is TGTGCCAGCAGCTTTAGCGGGGGGGAGGACATTCAGTACTTC. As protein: CASSFSGGEDIQYF.

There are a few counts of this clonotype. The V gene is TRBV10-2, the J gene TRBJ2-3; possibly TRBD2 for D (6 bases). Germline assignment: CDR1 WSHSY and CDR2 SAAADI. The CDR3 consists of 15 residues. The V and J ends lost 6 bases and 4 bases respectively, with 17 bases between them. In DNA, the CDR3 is TGCGCCAGCAGCTCACTAGCTGTCGGGCCAGATACGCAGTATTTT. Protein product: CASSSLAVGPDTQYF.

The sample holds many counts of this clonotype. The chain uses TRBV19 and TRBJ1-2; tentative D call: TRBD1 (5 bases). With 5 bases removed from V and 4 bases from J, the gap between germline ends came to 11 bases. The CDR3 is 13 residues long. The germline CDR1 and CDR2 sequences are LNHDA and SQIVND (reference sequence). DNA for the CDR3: TGTGCCAGTAGTCCGGGACTGGGCTATGGCTACACCTTC. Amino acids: CASSPGLGYGYTF.

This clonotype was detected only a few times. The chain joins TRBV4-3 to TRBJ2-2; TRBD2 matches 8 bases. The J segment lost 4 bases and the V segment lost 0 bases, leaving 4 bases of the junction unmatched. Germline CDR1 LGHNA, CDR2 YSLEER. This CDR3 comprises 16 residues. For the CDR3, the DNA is TGCGCCAGCAGCCAAGAGAGCGGGGGACTCACCGGGGAGCTGTTTTTT. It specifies CASSQESGGLTGELFF.

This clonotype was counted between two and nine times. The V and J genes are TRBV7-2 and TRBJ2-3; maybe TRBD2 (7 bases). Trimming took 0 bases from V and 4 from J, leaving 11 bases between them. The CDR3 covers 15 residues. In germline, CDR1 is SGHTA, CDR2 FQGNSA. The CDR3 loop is CASSLAGGLADTQYF. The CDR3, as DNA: TGTGCCAGCAGCTTAGCGGGGGGGCTGGCAGATACGCAGTATTTT.

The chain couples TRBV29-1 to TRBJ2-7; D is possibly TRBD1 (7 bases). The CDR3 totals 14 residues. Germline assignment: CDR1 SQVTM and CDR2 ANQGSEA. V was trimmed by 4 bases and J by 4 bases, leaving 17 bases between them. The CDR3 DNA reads TGCAGCGTTGTAGTATCGACAGGGACTTACGAGCAGTACTTC. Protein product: CSVVVSTGTYEQYF.

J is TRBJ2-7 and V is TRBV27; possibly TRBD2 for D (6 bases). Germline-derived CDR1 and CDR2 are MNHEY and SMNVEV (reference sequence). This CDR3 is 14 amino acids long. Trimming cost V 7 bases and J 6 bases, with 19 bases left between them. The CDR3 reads CASNLVGGPGEQYF. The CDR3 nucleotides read TGTGCCAGCAATCTTGTGGGGGGACCGGGCGAGCAGTACTTC.

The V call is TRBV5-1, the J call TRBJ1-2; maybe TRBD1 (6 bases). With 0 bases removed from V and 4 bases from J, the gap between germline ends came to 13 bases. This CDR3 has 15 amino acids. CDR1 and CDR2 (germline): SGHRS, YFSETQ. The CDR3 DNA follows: TGCGCCAGCAGCTTGGCCGCGACAGGCGCCTATGGCTACACCTTC. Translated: CASSLAATGAYGYTF.

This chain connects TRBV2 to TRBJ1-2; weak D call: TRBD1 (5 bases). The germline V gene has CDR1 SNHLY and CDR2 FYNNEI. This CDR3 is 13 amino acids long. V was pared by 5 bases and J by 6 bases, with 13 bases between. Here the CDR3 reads CASSRDHQDGYTF. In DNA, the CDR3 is TGTGCCAGCAGTCGGGACCATCAGGATGGCTACACCTTC. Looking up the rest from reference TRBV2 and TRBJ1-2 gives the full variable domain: EPEVTQTPSHQVTQMGQEVILRCVPISNHLYFYWYRQILGQKVEFLVSFYNNEISEKSEIFDDQFSVERPDGSNFTLKIRSTKLEDSAMYFCASSRDHQDGYTFGSGTRLTVV.

CDR3 in amino acids: CAISEWGGGPHEQYF. CDR3 DNA sequence: TGTGCCATCAGTGAGTGGGGCGGGGGGCCGCACGAGCAGTACTTC. The chain couples TRBV10-3 to TRBJ2-7, with 8 bases identical to TRBD2. The junction had 7 bases not matched to a gene; V was cut back by 1 base and J by 5 bases. The V gene's germline CDR1 is ENHRY and CDR2 SYGVKD. This CDR3 is built from 15 residues.

CDR3 nucleotide sequence: TGCGCCAGCAGCCCCCACCTGGGGGGCCCGAACACTGAAGCTTTCTTT. Residues: CASSPHLGGPNTEAFF. V gene TRBV4-3 combines with J gene TRBJ1-1; possibly TRBD1 for D (6 bases). CDR1 and CDR2 (germline): LGHNA, YSLEER. The V end was cut by 4 bases, the J end by 1 base, with 16 bases between. There are 16 residues in the CDR3.

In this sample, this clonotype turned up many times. The CDR3 coding sequence is TGTGCCAGCAGAACCAGGGTGAACACTGAAGCTTTCTTT. Protein sequence: CASRTRVNTEAFF. V usage is TRBV6-6 and J usage is TRBJ1-1, with D tentatively TRBD1 (5 bases). The germline V gene encodes CDR1 MNHNY and CDR2 SVGAGI (reference sequence). V was clipped by 6 bases and J by 0 bases, with 8 bases between them. This CDR3 has 13 amino acids.

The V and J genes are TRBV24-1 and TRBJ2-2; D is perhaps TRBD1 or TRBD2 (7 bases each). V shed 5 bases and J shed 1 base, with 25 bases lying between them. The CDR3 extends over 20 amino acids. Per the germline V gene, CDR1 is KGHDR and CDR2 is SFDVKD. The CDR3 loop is CATSALGGQRTGGNTGELFF. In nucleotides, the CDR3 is TGTGCCACCAGTGCCCTCGGGGGGCAACGGACAGGCGGGAACACCGGGGAGCTGTTTTTT.

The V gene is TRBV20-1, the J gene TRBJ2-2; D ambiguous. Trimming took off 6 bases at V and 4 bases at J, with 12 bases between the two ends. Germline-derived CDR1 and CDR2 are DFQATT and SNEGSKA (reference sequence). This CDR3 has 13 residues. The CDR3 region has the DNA TGCAGTGCGGGGTGGTTCTCCACCGGGGAGCTGTTTTTT. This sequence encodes CSAGWFSTGELFF.

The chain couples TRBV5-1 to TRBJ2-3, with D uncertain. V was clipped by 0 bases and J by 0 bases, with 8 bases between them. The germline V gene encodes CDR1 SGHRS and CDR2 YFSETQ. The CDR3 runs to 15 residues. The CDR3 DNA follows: TGCGCCAGCAGCTTGGCCGCGACTAGCACAGATACGCAGTATTTT. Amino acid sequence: CASSLAATSTDTQYF.